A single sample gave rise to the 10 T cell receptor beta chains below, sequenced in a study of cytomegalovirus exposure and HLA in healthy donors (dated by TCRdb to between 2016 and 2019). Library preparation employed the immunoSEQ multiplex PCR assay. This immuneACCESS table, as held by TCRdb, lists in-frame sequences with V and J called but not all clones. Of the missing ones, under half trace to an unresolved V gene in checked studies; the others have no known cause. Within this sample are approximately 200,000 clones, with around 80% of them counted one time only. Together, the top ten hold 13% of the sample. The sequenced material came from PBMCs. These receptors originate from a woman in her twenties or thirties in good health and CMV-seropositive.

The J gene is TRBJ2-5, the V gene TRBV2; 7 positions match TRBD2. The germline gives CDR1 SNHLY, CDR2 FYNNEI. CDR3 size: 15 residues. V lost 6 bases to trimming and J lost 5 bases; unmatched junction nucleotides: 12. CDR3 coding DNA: TGTGCCAGCAGCCCGAAGGCGGCGGGAGTGGAGACCCAGTACTTC. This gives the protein CASSPKAAGVETQYF. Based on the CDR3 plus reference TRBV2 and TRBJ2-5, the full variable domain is EPEVTQTPSHQVTQMGQEVILRCVPISNHLYFYWYRQILGQKVEFLVSFYNNEISEKSEIFDDQFSVERPDGSNFTLKIRSTKLEDSAMYFCASSPKAAGVETQYFGPGTRLLVL.

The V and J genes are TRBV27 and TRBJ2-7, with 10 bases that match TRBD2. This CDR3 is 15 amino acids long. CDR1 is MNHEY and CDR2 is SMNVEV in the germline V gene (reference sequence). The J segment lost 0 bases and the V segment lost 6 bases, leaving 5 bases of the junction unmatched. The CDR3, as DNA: TGTGCCAGCAGCCTAAGCGGGAGGGCCTCCTACGAGCAGTACTTC. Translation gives CASSLSGRASYEQYF.

CDR3 sequence: CSGLADNEQFF. The DNA of the CDR3 is TGCAGCGGTTTAGCGGACAATGAGCAGTTCTTC. The chain couples TRBV29-1 to TRBJ2-1; TRBD2 is a possible D gene (6 bases). The length of the CDR3 is 11 residues. Trimming took 7 bases from V and 5 from J, leaving 9 bases between them. CDR1 is SQVTM and CDR2 is ANQGSEA in the germline V gene.

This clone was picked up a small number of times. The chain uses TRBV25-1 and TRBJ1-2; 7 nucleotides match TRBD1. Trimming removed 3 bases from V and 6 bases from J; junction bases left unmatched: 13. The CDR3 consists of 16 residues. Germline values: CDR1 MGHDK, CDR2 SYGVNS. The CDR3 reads CASSDLQSTGVHGYTF. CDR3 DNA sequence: TGTGCCAGCAGTGATCTCCAAAGTACAGGGGTGCATGGCTACACCTTC.

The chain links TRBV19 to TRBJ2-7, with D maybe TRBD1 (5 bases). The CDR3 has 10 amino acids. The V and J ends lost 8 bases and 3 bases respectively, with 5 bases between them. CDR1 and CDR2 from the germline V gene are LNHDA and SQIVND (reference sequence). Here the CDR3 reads CASGHYEQYF. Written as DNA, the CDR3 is TGTGCCAGTGGACACTACGAGCAGTACTTC.

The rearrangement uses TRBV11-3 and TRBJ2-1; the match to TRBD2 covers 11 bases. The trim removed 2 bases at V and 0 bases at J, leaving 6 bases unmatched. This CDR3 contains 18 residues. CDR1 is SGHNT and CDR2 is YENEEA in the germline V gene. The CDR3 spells CASSLSGTSGISYNEQFF. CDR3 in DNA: TGTGCCAGCAGCTTATCCGGGACTAGCGGCATCTCCTACAATGAGCAGTTCTTC.

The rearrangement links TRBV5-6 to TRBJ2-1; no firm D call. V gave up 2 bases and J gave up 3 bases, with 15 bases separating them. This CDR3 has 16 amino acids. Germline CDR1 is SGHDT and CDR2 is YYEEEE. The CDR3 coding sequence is TGTGCCAGCAGCTTTAGGCTTGGGCAACTCTACAATGAGCAGTTCTTC. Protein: CASSFRLGQLYNEQFF.

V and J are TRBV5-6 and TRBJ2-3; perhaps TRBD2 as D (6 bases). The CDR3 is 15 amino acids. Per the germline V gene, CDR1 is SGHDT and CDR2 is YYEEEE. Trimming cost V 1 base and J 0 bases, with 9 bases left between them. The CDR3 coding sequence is TGTGCCAGCAGCTTGCCCGCGGGGAGCACAGATACGCAGTATTTT. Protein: CASSLPAGSTDTQYF. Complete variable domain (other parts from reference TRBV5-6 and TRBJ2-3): DAGVTQSPTHLIKTRGQQVTLRCSPKSGHDTVSWYQQALGQGPQFIFQYYEEEERQRGNFPDRFSGHQFPNYSSELNVNALLLGDSALYLCASSLPAGSTDTQYFGPGTRLTVL.

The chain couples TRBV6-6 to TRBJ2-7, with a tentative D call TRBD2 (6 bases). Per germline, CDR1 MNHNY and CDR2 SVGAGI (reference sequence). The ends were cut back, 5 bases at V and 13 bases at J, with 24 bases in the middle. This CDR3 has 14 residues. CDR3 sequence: CASSPGVAAMPPYF. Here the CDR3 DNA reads TGTGCCAGCAGTCCCGGGGTAGCGGCTATGCCACCCTACTTC.

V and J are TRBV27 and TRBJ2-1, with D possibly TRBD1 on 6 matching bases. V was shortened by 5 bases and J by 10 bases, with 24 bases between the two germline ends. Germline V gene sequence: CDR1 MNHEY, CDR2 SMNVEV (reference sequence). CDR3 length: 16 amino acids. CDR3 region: CASSHIFLRQGWEQFF. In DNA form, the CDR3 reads TGTGCCAGCAGTCACATTTTTTTAAGGCAGGGGTGGGAGCAGTTCTTC.